This T cell receptor beta chain was observed in a study of T-cell memory formation after mild COVID-19. Study at large: The two donors had largely donor-specific TCR clusters. Overall study findings and caveats: Mainly in CM and EM were contracting CD4+ clones; CD8+ were in EMRA. A balance of CD4 and CD8 characterized clones contracting day 15 to 85, whereas later expanders leaned CD4+.

This CDR3 has 14 residues. Trimming took 2 bases from V and 2 from J; bases not matched to a gene: 4. CDR1 and CDR2 from the germline V gene are SQVTM and ANQGSEA. A word on this clonotype: Antigen specificity is unknown.

Libraries for TCRalpha and TCRbeta carried sample barcodes and unique molecular identifiers via 5'RACE. Each CDR3 protein gets one entry after TCRdb re-called the 5' RACE reads with MiXCR. Of fewer than 250,000 distinct CDR3 sequences in the sample, under 30% were seen once. The sequenced material came from PBMCs or a T cell subset sorted from them (not recorded which). The receptor was isolated from an adult woman who had mild COVID-19 (a few samples of this study predate the infection). Cell type and time point are not known. The chain is built from TRBV29-1 and TRBJ2-7, with 9 bases that match TRBD1. CDR3 amino acids: CSVEKGTGTYEQYF. The CDR3 DNA follows: TGCAGCGTTGAAAAAGGGACAGGGACCTACGAGCAGTACTTC.